This T cell receptor beta chain was sequenced for a study of T-cell memory formation after mild COVID-19. Whole-study findings and limits: For contracting clones, CD4+ ones sat mainly in CM and EM, CD8+ in EMRA. Proof of SARS-CoV-2 specificity was absent for the second-wave clones that crested on day 37.

TCRdb analysed the 5' RACE reads with MiXCR anew, one entry per CDR3 protein. The sample lists over 150,000 distinct CDR3 sequences, over 20% seen once, with 23% in the top ten. This clonotype has just a few counts. Its antigen is not identified. Trimming took off 5 bases at V and 5 bases at J, with 16 bases between the two ends. CDR1 is SEHNR and CDR2 is FQNEAQ in the germline V gene (reference sequence). CDR3 length: 15 amino acids. Sequenced material: PBMCs or a T cell subset sorted from them (not recorded which). The chain carries TRBV7-9 and TRBJ2-1, with D tentatively TRBD1 (6 bases). The sequence derives from an adult woman who had mild COVID-19 (a few samples of this study predate the infection). Cell type and time point are not known. The CDR3 coding sequence is TGTGCCAGCAGCCCAGTCAGGGGAAGGGACAATGAGCAGTTCTTC. It codes for CASSPVRGRDNEQFF.